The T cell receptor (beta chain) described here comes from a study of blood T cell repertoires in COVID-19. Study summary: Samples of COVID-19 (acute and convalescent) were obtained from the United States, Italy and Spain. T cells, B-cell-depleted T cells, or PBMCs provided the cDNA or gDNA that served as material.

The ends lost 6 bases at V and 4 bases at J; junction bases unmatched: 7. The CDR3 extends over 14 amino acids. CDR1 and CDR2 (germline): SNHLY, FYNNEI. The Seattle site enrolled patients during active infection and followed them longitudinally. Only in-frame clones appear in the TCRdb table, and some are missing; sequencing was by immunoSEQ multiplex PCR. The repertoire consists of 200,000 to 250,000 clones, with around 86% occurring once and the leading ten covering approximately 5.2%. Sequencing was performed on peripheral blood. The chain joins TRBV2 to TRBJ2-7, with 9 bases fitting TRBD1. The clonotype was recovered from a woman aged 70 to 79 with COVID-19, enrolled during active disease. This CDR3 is CASSHGQGIYEQYF. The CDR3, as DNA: TGTGCCAGCAGCCACGGACAGGGGATTTACGAGCAGTACTTC.